These T cell receptor beta chains were read from a single sample in a study of cytomegalovirus exposure and HLA in healthy donors. Assay: immunoSEQ multiplex PCR; the TCRdb copy retains only in-frame clones and omits some. This sample carries tens of thousands of clones, about 81% of them seen once, and the ten largest clones take almost 7%. Sequencing input: PBMCs. The source of these receptors is a young man in good health and CMV-seropositive. CDR3s include the opening cysteine and the closing phenylalanine or tryptophan. The D gene is left open where the match is weak. Clone size is shown for a subset of rows, as once, few, many or a class of expanded clone.

NA,TRBV7-9,NA,TRBJ1-2,CASSLRGGVGQLYGYTF,TGTGCCAGCAGCTTAAGGGGGGGCGTTGGACAGCTCTATGGCTACACCTTC
NA,TRBV13,NA,TRBJ1-2,CASTGSYTPNYGYTF,TGTGCCAGCACAGGGTCCTACACTCCTAACTATGGCTACACCTTC
NA,TRBV18,TRBD1,TRBJ2-7,CASSPPTGTEIYEQYF,TGTGCCAGCTCACCACCCACCGGGACAGAAATTTACGAGCAGTACTTC
few,TRBV5-1,NA,TRBJ1-1,CASSLNGYGTEAFF,TGCGCCAGCAGCTTGAACGGGTACGGCACTGAAGCTTTCTTT
NA,TRBV13,TRBD2,TRBJ2-3,CASSSLGLVGTDTQYF,TGTGCCAGCAGCTCACTGGGACTAGTTGGCACAGATACGCAGTATTTT
once,TRBV6-6,TRBD1,TRBJ2-5,CASSSGQGRETQYF,TGTGCCAGCAGTTCGGGACAGGGTCGAGAGACCCAGTACTTC
NA,TRBV28,NA,TRBJ1-6,CASSEGDNSPLHF,TGTGCCAGCAGCGAGGGCGATAATTCACCCCTCCACTTT
NA,TRBV4-3,TRBD2,TRBJ2-1,CASSPRTSGGSSSFYNEQFF,TGCGCCAGCAGCCCCAGGACTAGCGGGGGATCTTCCTCATTCTACAATGAGCAGTTCTTC
once,TRBV5-1,TRBD1,TRBJ1-6,CASRGTGGSYNSPLHF,TGCGCCAGCAGGGGGACAGGAGGCTCCTATAATTCACCCCTCCACTTT
NA,TRBV19,NA,TRBJ2-1,CASSIRGALGTEQFF,TGTGCCAGTAGTATTCGGGGGGCGCTCGGAACTGAGCAGTTCTTC
NA,TRBV5-1,TRBD1,TRBJ1-2,CASSPGTVTVWYGYTF,TGCGCCAGCAGCCCCGGGACAGTCACAGTGTGGTATGGCTACACCTTC
NA,TRBV29-1,NA,TRBJ1-3,CSVVRGTGNTIYF,TGCAGCGTTGTCCGGGGGACTGGAAACACCATATATTTT
NA,TRBV7-6,NA,TRBJ2-1,CASSLNLWNEQFF,TGTGCCAGCAGCTTAAACTTGTGGAATGAGCAGTTCTTC
few,TRBV2,NA,TRBJ2-7,CASSWGGAEQYF,TGTGCGAGCAGTTGGGGGGGGGCCGAGCAGTACTTC
NA,TRBV20-1,NA,TRBJ1-1,CSAPQGTEAFF,TGCAGTGCTCCACAGGGCACTGAAGCTTTCTTT
few,TRBV30,TRBD2,TRBJ2-5,CAWAQRGGETQYF,TGTGCCTGGGCCCAGCGGGGTGGGGAGACCCAGTACTTC
NA,TRBV30,NA,TRBJ1-6,CAWSVSGALHF,TGTGCCTGGAGTGTATCGGGGGCCCTCCACTTT
NA,TRBV5-4,TRBD2,TRBJ2-1,CASSLPTGTSGPSSYNEQFF,TGTGCCAGCAGCTTGCCAACCGGGACTAGCGGGCCTAGCTCCTACAATGAGCAGTTCTTC
NA,TRBV7-2,TRBD1,TRBJ2-7,CASSSGTVYEQYF,TGTGCCAGCAGCTCAGGGACAGTCTACGAGCAGTACTTC
few,TRBV5-1,NA,TRBJ2-5,CASSLVAGNLQETQYF,TGCGCCAGCAGCTTGGTTGCGGGGAACCTCCAAGAGACCCAGTACTTC
NA,TRBV21-1,NA,TRBJ1-2,CASIMTGLDGYTF,TGTGCCAGCATCATGACAGGCTTGGATGGCTACACCTTC
NA,TRBV29-1,NA,TRBJ1-1,CSVEGGLDEAFF,TGCAGCGTTGAAGGGGGGCTAGATGAAGCTTTCTTT
NA,TRBV15,TRBD1,TRBJ1-4,CATSSTSGTGGEKLFF,TGTGCCACCAGCAGCACTTCCGGGACAGGAGGAGAAAAACTGTTTTTT
NA,TRBV7-2,TRBD1,TRBJ1-1,CASSPGTGGTEAFF,TGTGCCAGCAGCCCGGGGACAGGAGGAACTGAAGCTTTCTTT
NA,TRBV18,NA,TRBJ2-5,CASSPMTWETQYF,TGTGCCAGCTCACCGATGACTTGGGAGACCCAGTACTTC
NA,TRBV6-1,TRBD1,TRBJ1-2,CASSRPTGGDYGYTF,TGTGCCAGCAGCCGTCCGACAGGGGGTGACTATGGCTACACCTTC
NA,TRBV18,TRBD1,TRBJ1-5,CASSRQGASGQPQHF,TGTGCCAGCTCTAGACAGGGGGCGTCGGGTCAGCCCCAGCATTTT
NA,TRBV7-2,TRBD2,TRBJ2-1,CASSLGLAESSYNEQFF,TGTGCCAGCAGCTTAGGACTAGCGGAGAGCTCCTACAATGAGCAGTTCTTC
NA,TRBV6-5,NA,TRBJ2-7,CASKEGLIQYF,TGTGCCAGCAAGGAGGGGCTTATCCAGTACTTC
NA,TRBV7-6,TRBD1,TRBJ1-1,CASSHDRGWNTEAFF,TGTGCCAGCAGCCATGACAGGGGATGGAACACTGAAGCTTTCTTT
NA,TRBV11-2,TRBD1,TRBJ2-7,CASSLRTGNEYF,TGTGCCAGCAGCCTCCGGACAGGAAACGAGTACTTC
NA,TRBV14,TRBD2,TRBJ2-5,CASSQVGGTTQYF,TGTGCCAGCAGCCAAGTGGGGGGGACGACCCAGTACTTC